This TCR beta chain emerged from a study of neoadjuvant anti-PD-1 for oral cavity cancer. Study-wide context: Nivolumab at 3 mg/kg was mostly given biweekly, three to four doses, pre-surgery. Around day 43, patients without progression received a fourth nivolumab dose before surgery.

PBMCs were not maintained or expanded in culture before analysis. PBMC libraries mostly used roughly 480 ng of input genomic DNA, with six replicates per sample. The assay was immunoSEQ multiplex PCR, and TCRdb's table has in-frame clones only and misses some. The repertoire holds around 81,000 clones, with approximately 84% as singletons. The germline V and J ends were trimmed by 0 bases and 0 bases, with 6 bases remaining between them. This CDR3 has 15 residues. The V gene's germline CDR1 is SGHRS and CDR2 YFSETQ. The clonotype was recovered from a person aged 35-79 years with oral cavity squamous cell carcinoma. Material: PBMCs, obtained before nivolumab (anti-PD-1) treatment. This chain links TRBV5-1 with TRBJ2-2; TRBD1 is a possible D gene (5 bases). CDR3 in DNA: TGCGCCAGCAGCTTGGGGACACCGAACACCGGGGAGCTGTTTTTT. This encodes CASSLGTPNTGELFF.